This TCR beta chain was sequenced in a study of blood T cell repertoires in COVID-19. The overall study: Researchers got acute and convalescent COVID-19 samples from the United States, Italy and Spain.

The CDR3 is 11 residues long. The germline V and J ends were trimmed by 7 bases and 6 bases, with 7 bases remaining between them. CDR1 and CDR2 (germline): LGHDT, YNNKEL (reference sequence). Study processing details: The authors estimated nucleated cell counts from reference gene primer amplification. Here immunoSEQ multiplex PCR was the method, and the copy in TCRdb shows in-frame clones only, minus some. D and trimming were read from the DNA, whereas the V and J calls and clone size are those reported in that table. The table shows over 200,000 clones, with approximately 90% occurring only once. This clone has a single count.

The rearrangement uses TRBV3-1 (or the pseudogene TRBV3-2) and TRBJ2-1; no definite D call. The sequenced sample was peripheral blood. The sequence derives from a woman aged 40-49 years who had recovered from COVID-19. CDR3 sequence reads: CASTSGNEQFF. For the CDR3, the DNA is TGTGCCAGCACTAGTGGCAATGAGCAGTTCTTC.